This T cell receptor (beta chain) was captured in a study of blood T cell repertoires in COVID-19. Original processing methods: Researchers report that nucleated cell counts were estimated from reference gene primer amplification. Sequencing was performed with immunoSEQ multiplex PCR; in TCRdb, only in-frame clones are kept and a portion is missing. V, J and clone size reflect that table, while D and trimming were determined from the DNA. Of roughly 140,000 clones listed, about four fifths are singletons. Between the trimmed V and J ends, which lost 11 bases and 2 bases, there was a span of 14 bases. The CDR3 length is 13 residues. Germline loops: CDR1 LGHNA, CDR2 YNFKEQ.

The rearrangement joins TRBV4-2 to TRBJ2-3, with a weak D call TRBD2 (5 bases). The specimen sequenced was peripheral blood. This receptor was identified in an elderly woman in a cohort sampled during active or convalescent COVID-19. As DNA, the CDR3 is TGTGCCTCGTCACGAGCGGCCACAGATACGCAGTATTTT. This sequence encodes CASSRAATDTQYF.